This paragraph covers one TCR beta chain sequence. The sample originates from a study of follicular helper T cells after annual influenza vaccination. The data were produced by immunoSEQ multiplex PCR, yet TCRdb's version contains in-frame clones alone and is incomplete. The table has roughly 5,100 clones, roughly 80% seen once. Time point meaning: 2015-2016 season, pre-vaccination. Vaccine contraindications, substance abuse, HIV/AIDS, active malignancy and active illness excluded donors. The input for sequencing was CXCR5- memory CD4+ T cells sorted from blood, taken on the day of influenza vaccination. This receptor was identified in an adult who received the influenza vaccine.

CDR3 residues: CASSPGDRVINQPQHF. The CDR3, as DNA: TGTGCCAGCAGCCCCGGGGACAGGGTAATAAATCAGCCCCAGCATTTT. The chain uses TRBV4-2 and TRBJ1-5; 9 positions match TRBD1. With 4 bases clipped from V and 4 bases from J, the junction kept 8 bases outside the gene matches. The CDR3 runs 16 residues. Per germline, CDR1 LGHNA and CDR2 YNFKEQ.